The source of this T cell receptor (beta chain) is a study of shared clonotypes between healthy human individuals. Only one count was recorded for this clone. Its antigen is unknown. The method was immunoSEQ multiplex PCR; TCRdb's version includes in-frame clones alone and lacks a portion of them. The repertoire holds about 690,000 clones, about 90% seen once, with 30% to 40% in the top ten. Study conclusions and caveats: Four donors showed sharing of about 4.6% of naive CD4 clonotypes.

Germline V lookup: CDR1 MDHEN, CDR2 SYDVKM. The CDR3 runs 14 residues. The V gene end was trimmed by 6 bases and the J gene end by 14 bases; junction bases not matched to a gene: 12. The clonotype was recovered from a young man in good health. Some clones in this sample may be carry-over from other donors' samples. The chain links TRBV28 to TRBJ2-1; TRBD2 matches at 11 bases. The sample consisted of memory CD8+ T cells from PBMCs. Subset denoted: CD45RO+ cells pooled with CCR7-negative TemRA cells. CDR3 protein: CASSQYSSSGGEFF. Here the CDR3 DNA reads TGTGCCAGCAGCCAGTACTCTAGTAGCGGGGGGGAGTTCTTC.